The 28 T cell receptor beta chains below come from one sample, sequenced in a study of tumor and adjacent non-tumor tissue in lung cancer. Three rounds of nested PCR, following a modified ARM-PCR protocol, produced the TCRbeta library. TCRdb re-analysed the multiplex PCR reads in MiXCR, keeping a single row per CDR3 protein. The table records about 200,000 distinct CDR3 sequences, 71% of them present only once. RNA was extracted from bulk tissue without any cell sorting. Sequencing was done on a sample of lung tumor tissue. The receptors here all came from a man between 60 and 70 years old with non-small cell lung cancer.

Of note for this clonotype: A read error may explain this, as a much larger clone is one base away. This chain connects TRBV20-1 to TRBJ2-5; no definite D call. Between the trimmed V and J ends, which lost 4 bases and 1 base, there was a span of 13 bases. In germline, CDR1 is DFQATT, CDR2 SNEGSKA (reference sequence). This CDR3 comprises 14 residues. The CDR3 sequence: CSAMIGPAQETQYF. CDR3 nucleotides: TGCAGTGCTATGATAGGACCCGCCCAAGAGACCCAGTACTTC.

This clonotype has just one count. Since a much larger clone is just one base distant, this may be a read error. The V call is TRBV20-1, the J call TRBJ1-4; D is undetermined. The CDR3 runs 11 residues. In germline, CDR1 is DFQATT, CDR2 SNEGSKA (reference sequence). The CDR3 loop is CNARRLEKLFF. The CDR3 bases are TGCAATGCTCGCCGATTGGAAAAACTGTTTTTT.

This clonotype occurred a few times. This may arise from a read error, as a much more abundant clone is one base away. The chain recombines TRBV11-3 with TRBJ2-3; 9 bases fit TRBD2. The V segment lost 5 bases and the J segment 4 bases; nucleotides outside the gene matches: 10. This CDR3 is built from 16 residues. Looked up from germline, CDR1 is SGHNT and CDR2 is YENEEA. The CDR3 DNA reads as TGTGCCAGCAGCACCCGACTAGCGGTAGTTTCAGATACGCAGTATTTT. It is translated as CASSTRLAVVSDTQYF.

This clonotype occurred a few times. V and J are TRBV20-1 and TRBJ2-1; the D gene is possibly TRBD2 (5 bases). From germline, CDR1 is DFQATT and CDR2 SNEGSKA (reference sequence). Trimming stripped 6 bases from V and 2 bases from J, with 11 bases between. CDR3 length: 13 residues. The CDR3, as DNA: TGCAGTGCGGGGTTGGAGGCCTACAATGAGCAGTTCTTC. Amino acid sequence: CSAGLEAYNEQFF.

This clonotype was observed many times. The chain recombines TRBV6-8 with TRBJ2-2; D is possibly TRBD2 (6 bases). The CDR3 totals 12 residues. V gave up 9 bases and J gave up 1 base, with 6 bases separating them. Germline CDR1 MNHGY, CDR2 SAAAGT. DNA of the CDR3: TGTGCCAGGGAGGGGAACACCGGGGAGCTGTTTTTT. Residues: CAREGNTGELFF.

A note on this clonotype: No conserved phenylalanine or tryptophan is present at the end of the CDR3, so a read error is the likely explanation. This rearrangement joins TRBV29-1 to TRBJ1-1; D unresolved. The CDR3 runs 12 residues. Germline assignment: CDR1 SQVTM and CDR2 ANQGSEA. The CDR3 reads CRVEGGYAEAFY. The CDR3 coding sequence is TGCAGAGTTGAAGGTGGATACGCTGAAGCTTTCTAT.

A word on this clonotype: One end of the junction does not line up with germline, which may come from a read error. The rearrangement links TRBV11-3 to TRBJ2-1; TRBD2 matches at 8 bases. The CDR3 runs to 14 residues. The germline V gene has CDR1 SGHNT and CDR2 YENEEA. The CDR3 loop is CTSSLAGPGNEQFF. Here the CDR3 DNA reads TGTACCAGCAGTTTAGCGGGGCCCGGCAATGAGCAGTTCTTC.

This clonotype was detected only once. Since the CDR3 does not end with the conserved phenylalanine or tryptophan, this likely comes from a read error. The limits of the CDR3 on the DNA are not certain, so only TCRdb's listed CDR3 is given. The J gene is TRBJ2-5, the V gene TRBV5-4; the table gives TRBD1 as D, unverified against the DNA. CDR1 and CDR2 from the germline V gene are SGHNT and YYREEE (reference sequence). The CDR3 spans 15 amino acids, including both terminal residues. The CDR3 loop reads CASSNRGQSQETKYL.

As regards this clonotype: One junction end does not reproduce the germline sequence, and a read error may be involved. The genes are TRBV6-2 or TRBV6-3 and TRBJ2-7; possible D gene TRBD2, 7 bases. CDR1 and CDR2 (germline): MNHEY, SVGEGT. CDR3 length: 11 residues. The CDR3 nucleotides read TGTGCCAGCACCGATGGAGGGGGGGGTCCCTTC. Its protein product is CASTDGGGGPF.

J is TRBJ2-3 and V is TRBV10-3; TRBD2 agrees at 8 bases. Germline trimming cut 6 bases from V and 2 bases from J; bases unmatched to any gene: 7. The CDR3 contains 15 residues. The germline V gene encodes CDR1 ENHRY and CDR2 SYGVKD. The CDR3 nucleotides are TGTGCCATCAGCGGAAGCGGGGGCACCACAGATACGCAGTATTTT. Amino acid sequence: CAISGSGGTTDTQYF.

This clonotype was seen more than once but under ten times. This may arise from a read error, as a much more abundant clone is one base away. The chain recombines TRBV6-2 or TRBV6-3 with TRBJ2-2, with D possibly called TRBD1 or TRBD2 (5 bases each). Per germline, CDR1 MNHEY and CDR2 SVGEGT. The CDR3 runs to 14 residues. In nucleotides, the CDR3 is TGTGTCAGCAGAGGGACCACGGACACCGGGGAGCTGTTTTTT. Amino acid sequence: CVSRGTTDTGELFF.

The V call is TRBV6-5, the J call TRBJ1-4, with D tentatively TRBD1 (6 bases). The CDR3 is 14 residues long. With 5 bases removed from V and 10 bases from J, the gap between germline ends came to 17 bases. Germline CDR1 is MNHEY and CDR2 is SVGAGI. The CDR3 nucleotides read TGTGCCAGCAGTCAGGAAGGGGGAATGGCAAAACTGTTTTTT. Translated, it gives CASSQEGGMAKLFF.

Concerning this clonotype itself: The final CDR3 position lacks the conserved phenylalanine or tryptophan, pointing to a likely read error. The CDR3 DNA sequence: TGTGCCAGCAGCCAAGGGGCGGTCTACTACGAGCAGTACTTG. This translates into CASSQGAVYYEQYL. The chain recombines TRBV11-3 with TRBJ2-7, with D tentatively TRBD1 (5 bases). Germline values: CDR1 SGHNT, CDR2 YENEEA. The V end lost 5 bases, the J end lost 3 bases, and 14 bases lay between the germline ends. The CDR3 length is 14 residues.

As to this clonotype: A read error is possible here, since a much larger clone lies one base away. CDR3 coding DNA: TGTTCTAGTGGACCGACAGGGACTCCCTACGAGCAGTACTTC. It is translated as CSSGPTGTPYEQYF. J is TRBJ2-7 and V is TRBV12-5; tentatively, D is TRBD1 (7 bases). Germline V gene lookup returns CDR1 LGHNT and CDR2 FRNRAP. CDR3 length: 14 residues.

This clonotype was detected only once. Being one base from a much bigger clone, this may be a read error. This chain connects TRBV6-6 to TRBJ2-7, with 12 nucleotides matching TRBD2. The CDR3 loop spans 18 amino acids. Germline V gives CDR1 MNHNY, CDR2 SVGAGI (reference sequence). Germline trimming cut 5 bases from V and 2 bases from J; bases unmatched to any gene: 13. For the CDR3, the DNA is TGTGCCAGCAGTGATATCGGGACTAGCGGGTGGCACACCTACGAGCAGTACTTC. Protein product: CASSDIGTSGWHTYEQYF.

With respect to this clonotype: Sequence at one end of the junction differs from germline and may be a read error. The chain joins TRBV20-1 to TRBJ2-3; TRBD2 matches at 9 bases. This CDR3 spans 16 amino acids. Germline V gives CDR1 DFQATT, CDR2 SNEGSKA (reference sequence). Written as DNA, the CDR3 is TGCAGTGCTGGGTGGGGGCGGGAGGGCAGGACAGATACGCAATATTTT. Its protein product is CSAGWGREGRTDTQYF.

Turning to this clonotype: One junction end disagrees with the germline gene, perhaps due to a read error. The V call is TRBV12-3 or TRBV12-4, the J call TRBJ1-5; tentatively, D is TRBD1 (5 bases). The CDR3 length is 13 residues. CDR3 coding DNA: TGTGTCAGCAGTTTTTCGGGGGGTCAGTCCCAGCATTTT. Its translation is CVSSFSGGQSQHF.

The rearrangement uses TRBV6-2 or TRBV6-3 and TRBJ1-5; 9 bases line up with TRBD1. V was pared by 6 bases and J by 5 bases, with 8 bases of the junction left unmatched. From germline, CDR1 is MNHEY and CDR2 SVGEGT. The CDR3 contains 15 residues. CDR3 sequence (DNA): TGTGCCAGCAGCCTTACAGGGGGCCCCGATCAGCCCCAGCATTTT. Residues: CASSLTGGPDQPQHF.

The rearrangement uses TRBV20-1 and TRBJ2-3, with 10 bases fitting TRBD2. Losses at the gene ends were 6 bases for V and 2 bases for J; bases not matched to a gene: 20. The CDR3 extends over 19 amino acids. Germline lookup yields CDR1 DFQATT and CDR2 SNEGSKA (reference sequence). The CDR3 sequence is CSAAGTSERARSYTDTQYF. CDR3 nucleotides: TGCAGTGCAGCCGGGACTAGCGAGAGGGCCCGTTCGTACACAGATACGCAGTATTTT.

Concerning this clonotype: Because the CDR3 is missing its conserved closing phenylalanine or tryptophan, this is likely a read error. The chain carries TRBV20-1 and TRBJ2-1; 10 nucleotides agree with TRBD2. The CDR3 covers 15 residues. From germline, CDR1 is DFQATT and CDR2 SNEGSKA (reference sequence). Here the CDR3 DNA reads TGCATTGCTTTCCTAGCGGGGGAGAATTTGAATGAGCAGTTCTTA. Translation: CIAFLAGENLNEQFL.

Note on this clonotype: An end of the junction differs from the germline gene, which may be a read error. The rearrangement uses TRBV11-3 and TRBJ2-1, with a possible D match to TRBD2 (6 bases). Germline V gene sequence: CDR1 SGHNT, CDR2 YENEEA. The CDR3 is 16 residues long. The CDR3 DNA reads TGTGCCAGCAGCTGGGGCGGGGTTATCTCCTTCAATGAGCAGTTCTTC. Protein product: CASSWGGVISFNEQFF.

In this sample, this clonotype turned up many times. J is TRBJ2-7 and V is TRBV4-3; D unclear. Germline V gives CDR1 LGHNA, CDR2 YSLEER. The CDR3 loop spans 14 amino acids. V was clipped by 0 bases and J by 6 bases, with 12 bases between them. CDR3 loop: CASSQDVLPGEQYF. The CDR3 nucleotides read TGCGCCAGCAGCCAAGATGTACTCCCCGGCGAGCAGTACTTC.

The chain combines TRBV11-1 with TRBJ1-1, with no clear D. This CDR3 has 13 amino acids. The V end lost 9 bases, the J end lost 4 bases, and 15 bases lay between the germline ends. In germline, CDR1 is SGHAT, CDR2 FQDESV (reference sequence). The CDR3: CASSVEWATEAFF. CDR3 DNA sequence: TGTGCCAGTAGCGTAGAATGGGCCACTGAAGCTTTCTTT.

The V and J genes are TRBV5-1 and TRBJ2-2, with D uncertain. The CDR3 is 15 residues long. The germline V and J ends were trimmed by 1 base and 0 bases, with 7 bases remaining between them. Germline CDR1 and CDR2: SGHRS and YFSETQ. The CDR3 is CASSLSLANTGELFF. Written as DNA, the CDR3 is TGCGCCAGCAGCTTGTCGTTGGCGAACACCGGGGAGCTGTTTTTT.

This clonotype appeared many times. This rearrangement joins TRBV4-2 to TRBJ2-2, with D possibly matching TRBD2 (7 bases). V was cut by 4 bases and J by 3 bases, with 18 bases left in between. CDR1 is LGHNA, CDR2 YNFKEQ, per germline. This CDR3 is built from 17 residues. The chain's CDR3 is CASSRSTGRDDTGELFF. CDR3 sequence (DNA): TGTGCCAGCAGCCGCAGCACAGGGAGGGATGACACCGGGGAGCTGTTTTTT.

This clonotype was detected once. A much larger clone differs by one base, so this may be a read error. The chain combines TRBV6-1 with TRBJ2-2, with D tentatively TRBD1 or TRBD2 (5 bases each). Germline CDR1 reads MNHNS; CDR2 reads SASEGT. The CDR3 is 16 residues long. The CDR3: CASSEEGPSYFRDLFF. CDR3 DNA sequence: TGTGCCAGCAGTGAAGAGGGGCCCTCATATTTCAGGGACCTGTTTTTT.

To note about this clonotype: At one end, the junction sequence differs from germline, possibly due to a read error. The chain joins TRBV7-9 to TRBJ1-6; no definite D call. The germline V gene encodes CDR1 SEHNR and CDR2 FQNEAQ (reference sequence). This CDR3 comprises 15 residues. The chain's CDR3 is CTSSLEGLQNSPLYF. Here the CDR3 DNA reads TGTACCAGCAGCTTAGAAGGATTACAGAATTCACCCCTCTACTTT.

The rearrangement links TRBV28 to TRBJ1-1; D ambiguous. Per the germline V gene, CDR1 is MDHEN and CDR2 is SYDVKM. The CDR3 sequence is 13 residues long. V dropped 6 bases and J dropped 8 bases, with 16 bases sitting between them. The CDR3, as DNA: TGTGCCAGCAGCACCGACGTGCTCAGCGAAGCTTTCTTT. This codes for CASSTDVLSEAFF.